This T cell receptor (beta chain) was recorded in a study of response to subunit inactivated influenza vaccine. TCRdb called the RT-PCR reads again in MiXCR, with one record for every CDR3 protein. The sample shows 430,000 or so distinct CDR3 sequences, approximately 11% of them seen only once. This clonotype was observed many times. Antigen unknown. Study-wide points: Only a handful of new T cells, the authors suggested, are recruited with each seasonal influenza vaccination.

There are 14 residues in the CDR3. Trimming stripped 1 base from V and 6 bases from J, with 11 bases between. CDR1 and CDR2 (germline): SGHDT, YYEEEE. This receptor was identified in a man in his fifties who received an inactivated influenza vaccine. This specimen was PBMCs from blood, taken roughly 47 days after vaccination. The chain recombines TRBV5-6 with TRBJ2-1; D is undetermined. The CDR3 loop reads CASSLQAGFNEQFF. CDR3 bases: TGTGCCAGCAGCTTGCAGGCCGGGTTCAATGAGCAGTTCTTC.